Below are 27 T cell receptor beta chains sequenced from a single sample in a study of cytomegalovirus exposure and HLA in healthy donors. Using immunoSEQ multiplex PCR, the repertoire was profiled, and TCRdb retains in-frame clones only, with some absent. The profile shows more than 95,000 clones, 86% of them singletons. The material sequenced was PBMCs. Receptors originate from a woman under 30 in good health and CMV-seropositive.

J is TRBJ2-5 and V is TRBV7-8; 7 nucleotides line up with TRBD2. This CDR3 region has 16 residues. The trim removed 6 bases at V and 4 bases at J, leaving 14 bases unmatched. Germline loops: CDR1 SGHVS, CDR2 FQNEAQ. The CDR3 loop reads CASSYRSGRESETQYF. In DNA form, the CDR3 reads TGTGCCAGCAGTTACCGTAGCGGGCGTGAATCAGAGACCCAGTACTTC.

CDR3 coding DNA: TGTGCCAGCAGGTCCCGGCAGGTCCCCTACGAGCAGTACTTC. It codes for CASRSRQVPYEQYF. The chain uses TRBV6-1 and TRBJ2-7; D unresolved. Germline V gene lookup returns CDR1 MNHNS and CDR2 SASEGT. CDR3 length: 14 residues. Deletions cut 6 bases from V and 2 bases from J, with 14 bases between.

The chain joins TRBV4-1 to TRBJ2-2; 8 bases are shared with TRBD1. This CDR3 is 19 amino acids long. The germline V gene encodes CDR1 MGHRA and CDR2 YSYEKL. Trimming at V came to 2 bases and at J to 2 bases, leaving 13 bases not matched to a gene. CDR3 DNA sequence: TGCGCCAGCAGCCAATCTTCTCTCCGGGACAGGAAAAACACCGGGGAGCTGTTTTTT. Its protein product is CASSQSSLRDRKNTGELFF.

This rearrangement joins TRBV28 to TRBJ2-3, with D possibly being TRBD2 (6 bases). The CDR3 is 14 amino acids. Trimming stripped 7 bases from V and 4 bases from J, with 15 bases between. Germline CDR1 and CDR2: MDHEN and SYDVKM. The DNA for the CDR3 is TGTGCCAGCAACCCCGGCCGGAGGGCAGATACGCAGTATTTT. It is translated as CASNPGRRADTQYF. Filled out from reference TRBV28 and TRBJ2-3, the complete variable domain reads DVKVTQSSRYLVKRTGEKVFLECVQDMDHENMFWYRQDPGLGLRLIYFSYDVKMKEKGDIPEGYSVSREKKERFSLILESASTNQTSMYLCASNPGRRADTQYFGPGTRLTVL.

This clone has only a few counts. The gene calls are TRBV6-1 and TRBJ1-5; D may be TRBD1 (6 bases). The CDR3 totals 14 residues. Germline V gene lookup returns CDR1 MNHNS and CDR2 SASEGT. V dropped 3 bases and J dropped 7 bases, with 13 bases sitting between them. The CDR3 spells CASSERGGMQPQHF. CDR3 nucleotides: TGTGCCAGCAGTGAGCGAGGGGGTATGCAGCCCCAGCATTTT.

The chain combines TRBV4-1 with TRBJ2-3; TRBD2 matches at 7 bases. The germline V gene encodes CDR1 MGHRA and CDR2 YSYEKL. The V gene end was trimmed by 4 bases and the J gene end by 3 bases; junction bases not matched to a gene: 10. CDR3 length: 16 residues. As DNA, the CDR3 is TGCGCCAGCAGCCTAACTGGTGGGCGGGAGACAGATACGCAGTATTTT. Protein product: CASSLTGGRETDTQYF.

This chain links TRBV5-1 with TRBJ1-2; 8 bases align to TRBD1. Germline loops: CDR1 SGHRS, CDR2 YFSETQ. The CDR3 sequence is 14 residues long. J was trimmed by 4 bases and V by 1 base; bases with no gene match: 3. The CDR3 spells CASSLNRGSYGYTF. CDR3 bases: TGCGCCAGCAGCTTGAACAGGGGGAGCTATGGCTACACCTTC. Variable domain in full (rest from reference TRBV5-1 and TRBJ1-2): KAGVTQTPRYLIKTRGQQVTLSCSPISGHRSVSWYQQTPGQGLQFLFEYFSETQRNKGNFPGRFSGRQFSNSRSEMNVSTLELGDSALYLCASSLNRGSYGYTFGSGTRLTVV.

This rearrangement joins TRBV21-1 to TRBJ2-5; the D segment call TRBD1 is taken from the table without a DNA check. TRBV21-1 is an annotated pseudogene. This CDR3 region has 12 residues. CDR3 bases: TGTGCCAGCAGCAAAGAGGGGGAGACCCAGTACTTC. It yields the protein CASSKEGETQYF.

The V call is TRBV7-3, the J call TRBJ2-3; 15 bases are a match to TRBD2. CDR1 and CDR2 (germline): SGHTA, FQGTGA. The CDR3 runs to 17 residues. V lost 5 bases to trimming and J lost 4 bases; unmatched junction nucleotides: 7. The CDR3 nucleotides read TGTGCCAGCAGCCTCCGGACTAGCGGGGGGGCCCCAGATACGCAGTATTTT. Translation gives CASSLRTSGGAPDTQYF.

Here the CDR3 reads CASSLESTVGGQKFYEQYF. DNA of the CDR3: TGTGCCAGCAGCTTAGAGTCGACTGTAGGGGGACAGAAATTCTACGAGCAGTACTTC. The chain links TRBV11-2 to TRBJ2-7; 7 nucleotides align to TRBD1. V lost 0 bases and J lost 3; bases outside the gene matches: 17. The CDR3 extends over 19 amino acids. Germline CDR1 SGHAT, CDR2 FQNNGV. The full variable domain, with the rest looked up from reference TRBV11-2 and TRBJ2-7, is EAGVAQSPRYKIIEKRQSVAFWCNPISGHATLYWYQQILGQGPKLLIQFQNNGVVDDSQLPKDRFSAERLKGVDSTLKIQPAKLEDSAVYLCASSLESTVGGQKFYEQYFGPGTRLTVT.

The V and J genes are TRBV28 and TRBJ2-7; D is perhaps TRBD2 (7 bases). Germline values: CDR1 MDHEN, CDR2 SYDVKM. Trimming took off 6 bases at V and 6 bases at J, with 27 bases between the two ends. This CDR3 has 17 residues. CDR3 nucleotides: TGTGCCAGCAGCTTCGCCGCGGGGAGGGGGGGTTTTGGCGAGCAGTACTTC. Translation: CASSFAAGRGGFGEQYF.

V usage is TRBV10-3 and J usage is TRBJ1-2; D unresolved. Trimming stripped 5 bases from V and 0 bases from J, with 13 bases between. Germline V gene lookup returns CDR1 ENHRY and CDR2 SYGVKD. The CDR3 extends over 15 amino acids. The CDR3 coding sequence is TGTGCCATCAGTCTAGTGCCCGGAGCTAACTATGGCTACACCTTC. Residues: CAISLVPGANYGYTF.

The chain carries TRBV5-1 and TRBJ2-7; 7 bases agree with TRBD1. The CDR3 has 13 amino acids. CDR1 SGHRS and CDR2 YFSETQ come from the germline V gene. The V gene end was trimmed by 4 bases and the J gene end by 4 bases; junction bases not matched to a gene: 5. Written as DNA, the CDR3 is TGCGCCAGCAGCAGGGACAGTAAATACGAGCAGTACTTC. It encodes CASSRDSKYEQYF.

V usage is TRBV5-1 and J usage is TRBJ2-7; TRBD1 agrees at 10 bases. The CDR3 runs to 13 residues. The V segment lost 4 bases and the J segment 6 bases; nucleotides outside the gene matches: 4. CDR1 and CDR2 from the germline V gene are SGHRS and YFSETQ. The CDR3 loop reads CASSKGQGTEQYF. DNA for the CDR3: TGCGCCAGCAGCAAGGGACAGGGGACCGAGCAGTACTTC.

The chain couples TRBV5-6 to TRBJ2-7; D might be TRBD2 (5 bases). Germline CDR1 is SGHDT and CDR2 is YYEEEE. Trimming took off 0 bases at V and 12 bases at J, with 10 bases between the two ends. This CDR3 has 11 residues. This chain's CDR3 is CASSLGGLWYF. The DNA for the CDR3 is TGTGCCAGCAGCTTGGGCGGGTTGTGGTACTTC.

The chain recombines TRBV28 with TRBJ1-5; D is perhaps TRBD1 (5 bases). Germline-derived CDR1 and CDR2 are MDHEN and SYDVKM. Trimming took 7 bases from V and 0 from J, leaving 13 bases between them. This CDR3 comprises 15 residues. CDR3 in amino acids: CASIVRRGSNQPQHF. The CDR3 DNA reads TGTGCCAGCATCGTAAGGAGGGGTAGCAATCAGCCCCAGCATTTT.

The chain uses TRBV18 and TRBJ2-1; D gene uncertain. The germline gives CDR1 KGHSH, CDR2 LQKENI. CDR3 size: 16 residues. Trimming removed 0 bases at V and 0 bases at J, with 9 bases between. The CDR3 DNA follows: TGTGCCAGCTCACCACCCCGTACAAGCTCCTACAATGAGCAGTTCTTC. Translating gives CASSPPRTSSYNEQFF. Full variable domain (remainder filled in from reference TRBV18 and TRBJ2-1): NAGVMQNPRHLVRRRGQEARLRCSPMKGHSHVYWYRQLPEEGLKFMVYLQKENIIDESGMPKERFSAEFPKEGPSILRIQQVVRGDSAAYFCASSPPRTSSYNEQFFGPGTRLTVL.

The gene calls are TRBV7-2 and TRBJ1-1; D possibly corresponds to TRBD1 (5 bases). Germline CDR1 SGHTA, CDR2 FQGNSA. The CDR3 contains 13 residues. Trimming pared 5 bases from V and 4 bases from J, leaving 11 bases between. CDR3 amino acids: CASSPRVSTEAFF. The DNA for the CDR3 is TGTGCCAGCAGCCCCAGGGTCAGCACTGAAGCTTTCTTT. Using reference TRBV7-2 and TRBJ1-1 for the parts outside the CDR3, the full variable domain is GAGVSQSPSNKVTEKGKDVELRCDPISGHTALYWYRQSLGQGLEFLIYFQGNSAPDKSGLPSDRFSAERTGGSVSTLTIQRTQQEDSAVYLCASSPRVSTEAFFGQGTRLTVV.

This rearrangement joins TRBV19 to TRBJ2-1; TRBD2 agrees at 9 bases. Losses at the gene ends were 2 bases for V and 6 bases for J; bases not matched to a gene: 14. Germline values: CDR1 LNHDA, CDR2 SQIVND (reference sequence). CDR3 length: 18 residues. CDR3 sequence (DNA): TGTGCCAGTAGTATACAATTAACGAGGCTAGCGGGGTTCAATGAGCAGTTCTTC. It translates to CASSIQLTRLAGFNEQFF.

The chain recombines TRBV5-4 with TRBJ2-1, with D possibly TRBD1 on 5 matching bases. V was trimmed by 0 bases and J by 5 bases, leaving 9 bases between them. Germline V CDR1 and CDR2: SGHNT, YYREEE (reference sequence). The CDR3 runs 14 residues. CDR3 nucleotide sequence: TGTGCCAGCAGCTTGGAGGGGATCAACAATGAGCAGTTCTTC. Translation: CASSLEGINNEQFF.

This chain connects TRBV18 to TRBJ1-1, with D maybe TRBD1 (5 bases). V was trimmed by 5 bases and J by 5 bases, leaving 12 bases between them. The CDR3 totals 13 residues. Germline V gives CDR1 KGHSH, CDR2 LQKENI. CDR3: CASSSGGGTEAFF. The CDR3 DNA sequence: TGTGCCAGCTCATCCGGGGGAGGGACTGAAGCTTTCTTT.

This clone has more than one count but fewer than ten. The chain joins TRBV4-1 to TRBJ1-5; 9 bases agree with TRBD1. V was clipped by 0 bases and J by 4 bases; unmatched bases: 4. Looked up from germline, CDR1 is MGHRA and CDR2 is YSYEKL. This CDR3 has 16 residues. Written as DNA, the CDR3 is TGCGCCAGCAGCCAAGATCCGACAGGGGGGAATCAGCCCCAGCATTTT. Translation gives CASSQDPTGGNQPQHF.

This rearrangement joins TRBV5-6 to TRBJ1-5; 9 nucleotides agree with TRBD1. J gave up 6 bases and V 1 base, and 8 bases lay outside the gene matches. The CDR3 sequence is 16 residues long. Germline V gene data show CDR1 as SGHDT and CDR2 as YYEEEE. DNA for the CDR3: TGTGCCAGCAGCTTGATGGGGACAGGGAATTCTCAGCCCCAGCATTTT. Protein product: CASSLMGTGNSQPQHF.

The chain is built from TRBV10-3 and TRBJ1-1, with 7 positions matching TRBD1. The ends lost 7 bases at V and 1 base at J; junction bases unmatched: 6. The CDR3 has 14 residues. Germline V gives CDR1 ENHRY, CDR2 SYGVKD. The CDR3 DNA sequence: TGTGCCATCAACGACAGGGTAGAGAACACTGAAGCTTTCTTT. The encoded protein is CAINDRVENTEAFF.

The V call is TRBV6-1, the J call TRBJ2-7; possible D gene TRBD2, 6 bases. CDR3 length: 14 amino acids. V lost 0 bases and J lost 2, with 8 bases in between. Germline CDR1 MNHNS, CDR2 SASEGT. CDR3 DNA sequence: TGTGCCAGCAGTGAAGCATGGGGGGCCTACGAGCAGTACTTC. Residues: CASSEAWGAYEQYF.

The chain has TRBV7-8 and TRBJ2-1, with TRBD2 identical over 7 bases. J lost 8 bases, V lost 1 base, and 11 bases had no gene match. The CDR3 runs 16 residues. Germline V CDR1 and CDR2: SGHVS, FQNEAQ. In nucleotides, the CDR3 is TGTGCCAGCAGCTTAGGGGGGAGGGGCACTGTGCATGAGCAGTTCTTC. Translated, it gives CASSLGGRGTVHEQFF.

This clone has a single count. This chain connects TRBV6-1 to TRBJ1-6; unclear D gene. V gave up 5 bases and J gave up 10 bases, with 15 bases separating them. From germline, CDR1 is MNHNS and CDR2 SASEGT. This CDR3 is built from 14 residues. In DNA, the CDR3 is TGTGCCAGCAGTACCACCGGAGGAGAATCACCCCTCCACTTT. As protein: CASSTTGGESPLHF.